This TCR beta chain appears in the sequencing data of a study of T cell responses to AZD1222 COVID-19 vaccine. The study's findings and limits: White British ancestry dominated among donors, who included more females, and clonal diversity was possibly underestimated. Seropositive status at baseline applied to only 5 to 7 AZD1222 recipients.

Regarding this clone: Its antigen is still unknown.

Sequenced by immunoSEQ multiplex PCR; TCRdb stores in-frame clones only, minus some. The sample carries 100,000 or so clones, 80% to 90% recorded once. V was shortened by 1 base and J by 2 bases, with 17 bases between the two germline ends. Looked up from germline, CDR1 is SEHNR and CDR2 is FQNEAQ (reference sequence). This CDR3 has 17 amino acids. This chain links TRBV7-9 with TRBJ1-2; possible D gene TRBD1, 5 bases. Sequenced material: peripheral blood, taken 28 days after the second AZD1222 dose. The receptor comes from an adult who received the AZD1222 COVID-19 vaccine. CDR3 sequence: CASSLGAFGGTNYGYTF. The CDR3 nucleotides read TGTGCCAGCAGCTTAGGGGCTTTTGGGGGGACCAACTATGGCTACACCTTC. The full variable domain, in which reference TRBV7-9 and TRBJ1-2 provide the parts outside the CDR3, is DTGVSQNPRHKITKRGQNVTFRCDPISEHNRLYWYRQTLGQGPEFLTYFQNEAQLEKSRLLSDRFSAERPKGSFSTLEIQRTEQGDSAMYLCASSLGAFGGTNYGYTFGSGTRLTVV.